This is a list of T cell receptor beta chains from one sample in a study of T cells in Graves' hyperthyroidism and ophthalmopathy. TCRdb redid the calling of the multiplex PCR reads with MiXCR, one entry per CDR3 protein. The sample holds roughly 300,000 distinct CDR3 sequences, 15% to 20% seen once. Sequencing input: blood. Receptors were obtained from a woman in her 50s with Graves' hyperthyroidism. Each CDR3 is given with its conserved first and last residue. Each record gives: V gene, D gene, CDR3 length, CDR3 protein. A D gene is named only where the DNA matches it firmly.

TRBV7-9 | TRBD2 | 16 | CASSPWLAGGPYEQYF
TRBV12-3/TRBV12-4 | . | 13 | CASRLQGGQPQHF
TRBV7-8 | TRBD1 | 17 | CASSLVEYRGYADTQYF
TRBV11-1 | TRBD2 | 16 | CASSDWTSGVGDTQYF
TRBV6-1 | TRBD1 | 15 | CASSDSGTAGETQYF
TRBV2 | . | 13 | CASSAAPNTEAFF
TRBV6-6 | . | 17 | CASSYRLGASDSYEQYF
TRBV20-1 | TRBD1 | 15 | CSAMPWGQGANEQFF
TRBV2 | . | 16 | CASSRGSIFYTDTQYF
TRBV7-6 | TRBD1 | 14 | CASSPQGAVQPQHF
TRBV10-3 | . | 15 | CAISELGLDSYEQYF
TRBV2 | . | 11 | CASSLGVTQYF
TRBV3-1 | . | 14 | CASSRGESTDTQYF
TRBV20-1 | . | 15 | CSAPRDPVYGNIQYF
TRBV9 | . | 14 | CASSPDSDNQPQHF
TRBV3-1 | . | 14 | CASSPHGEDYGYTF
TRBV30 | . | 16 | CAWQDGTATLGYGYTF
TRBV18 | . | 13 | CASSPGEDSGYTF
TRBV9 | TRBD2 | 19 | CASSGQRGALPLPTDTQYF
TRBV9 | . | 15 | CASSVGGGTASPLHF
TRBV18 | TRBD1 | 16 | CASSPDTGTGVRGYTF
TRBV7-8 | . | 14 | CASSSSPGDTEAFF
TRBV5-1 | . | 16 | CASSLEASAFYNEQFF
TRBV20-1 | TRBD2 | 19 | CSARSPGTSGGSSYNEQFF
TRBV19 | . | 13 | CASSPRQFTPLHF
TRBV7-8 | TRBD2 | 15 | CASSLAPGLASEQYF
TRBV11-1 | . | 12 | CASSRTSTEAFF
TRBV7-9 | . | 14 | CASSSTGRFSPLHF
TRBV14 | TRBD2 | 16 | CASSPGTSLSYNEQFF
TRBV20-1 | . | 11 | CSAVLLGGYTF
TRBV19 | . | 13 | CASSMRQGGRYTF
TRBV28 | . | 16 | CASRGPGTESTDTQYF
TRBV10-3 | . | 14 | CAISESRVGNTIYF
TRBV7-2 | TRBD1 | 14 | CASSFSQGLGEAFF
TRBV19 | . | 17 | CASSRAPGHNSNQPQHF